One TCR beta chain is described in this entry. No antigen is known for it. Base-call qualities are not available, and no considerably larger clone is one nucleotide away. The data are from a study of regulatory and conventional T cells in RAG deficiency (TCRdb year 2017). About the investigation overall: High-throughput TCR beta sequencing was used to compare the repertoire diversity and composition of Treg, conventional CD4+ and CD8+ T cells between RAG-deficient patients and healthy controls. On the study overall, not on this receptor specifically: For some subjects, some T-cell subset analyses were not performed. All patient T-cell subsets had shorter CDR3 lengths; Omenn syndrome patients showed >75% Treg-Tconv repertoire overlap at nucleotide and amino acid level. In Omenn syndrome patients, sorted CD25-high CD127-low cells may represent peripherally activated cells rather than bona fide Treg cells. Unique TCR beta sequences from Treg cells were roughly 100-fold fewer in Omenn syndrome and CID/AS patients than controls, versus about 10-fold for other subsets. Markedly lower Shannon entropy and higher Simpson indices were observed in RAG-deficient patients than in control T-cell subpopulations.

There are 12 amino acids in the CDR3, from cysteine to phenylalanine inclusive. Left in the record is the CDR3 DNA by itself, 36 bases read in frame from the first base. Cut back by 4 bases and 6 bases, the V and J ends lie 10 bases apart. From the germline V gene (reference sequence), CDR1 is PRHDT and CDR2 is FYEKMQ. The library was built by means of the immunoSEQ multiplex PCR assay. Rearranged TCR beta chain products were amplified from the genomic DNA of sorted T-cell subsets and were then sequenced. The authors' analysis ran thus. Shannon entropy and Simpson indices were used to measure how diverse the repertoire of productive TCR beta rearrangements was. To assess clonal expansion, the frequencies of the 100 most abundant productive TCR beta clonotypes were added up as a share of total reads. The TRB repertoires were scored with a self-reactivity index built on which amino acids appear at CDR3beta positions 6 and 7. Two-way ANOVA was used for repertoire analyses, while Student t or Mann-Whitney tests were used for flow cytometric analyses. As stored in TCRdb, this immuneACCESS dataset retains in-frame rearrangements with V and J assigned. A fraction of the clones does not appear; measured against another copy, unresolved V genes explain less than half of the discrepancy, and the remainder lacks a known reason. Clone size and V and J calls were adopted from that table, with D and trimming inferred from the DNA. This sample has over 45,000 clones in its table, and about 87% of those were observed once. The top ten hold roughly 0.5% of the sample.

Before genomic DNA extraction, conventional CD4+ T cells were isolated from blood as CD25-low CD127-high cells. About 8 healthy control donors were used as the comparison group for repertoire analyses. These data were likewise used in another study, on regulatory T cells. That second report states: The multiplex PCR relied on 52 forward TRBV primers and 13 reverse TRBJ primers, and amplification bias was corrected through assay-based and computational methods. Patient repertoires showed restricted unique TRB V-J pairs and skewed V and J gene usage, most marked in regulatory T cells. The study compared T-cell receptor beta repertoires of sorted regulatory, conventional CD4+ and CD8+ T cells in CD3G-deficient patients with those in healthy controls. Ficoll density separation was used to isolate peripheral blood mononuclear cells. Within the immunoSEQ assay, multiplex PCR amplified rearranged TRB loci from genomic DNA. Sequencing of the TRB amplicons was done on an Illumina HiSeq platform. Raw sequences were error-filtered and aligned to reference gene sequences by custom algorithms and were subsequently analyzed with the immunoSEQ online tools. The frequencies of productive and nonproductive TRB rearrangements were evaluated among unique sequences as well as among total sequences. For group comparisons, t tests, Mann-Whitney tests or two-way ANOVA were performed in Prism software.

Material: CD4+ effector T cells sorted from blood. The source is a human donor in good health. The chain is assembled from TRBV13 and TRBJ2-7; D gene: possibly TRBD1, on 6 matching bases. The sequenced DNA is TGTGCCAGCAGCTCCCCAGGGGCCGAGCAGTACTTC. The translation is CASSSPGAEQYF.